The sequence of this T cell receptor (beta chain) was determined in a study of cytomegalovirus exposure and HLA in healthy donors. Study-wide context: An earlier analysis identified fewer than 130 million unique TCR beta sequences in approximately 190 million T cells. Study-wide points: Within an earlier analysis, most TCR beta V segments proved productive either about 87% or about 30% of the time. Altogether, around 160 TCR beta chains were recorded as cytomegalovirus-associated. Some V segments (TRBV6-2 and TRBV6-3 among them) were excluded as indistinguishable.

Comment on this clone: Its specificity is unknown.

The length of the CDR3 is 15 residues. V lost 5 bases and J lost 7, with 15 bases in between. Germline lookup yields CDR1 SNHLY and CDR2 FYNNEI. The PCR was carried out with 60 Vbeta primers and 13 Jbeta primers. Sequenced by immunoSEQ multiplex PCR; TCRdb stores in-frame clones only, minus some. The sample table includes around 78,000 clones. The J gene is TRBJ1-6, the V gene TRBV2; TRBD1 is a possible D gene (5 bases). Sequenced sample: PBMCs. The source of this sequence is a young man in good health and CMV-seropositive. The CDR3 nucleotides read TGTGCCAGCAGTTGGGAGGGGACTTTCAATTCACCCCTCCACTTT. Its translation is CASSWEGTFNSPLHF.